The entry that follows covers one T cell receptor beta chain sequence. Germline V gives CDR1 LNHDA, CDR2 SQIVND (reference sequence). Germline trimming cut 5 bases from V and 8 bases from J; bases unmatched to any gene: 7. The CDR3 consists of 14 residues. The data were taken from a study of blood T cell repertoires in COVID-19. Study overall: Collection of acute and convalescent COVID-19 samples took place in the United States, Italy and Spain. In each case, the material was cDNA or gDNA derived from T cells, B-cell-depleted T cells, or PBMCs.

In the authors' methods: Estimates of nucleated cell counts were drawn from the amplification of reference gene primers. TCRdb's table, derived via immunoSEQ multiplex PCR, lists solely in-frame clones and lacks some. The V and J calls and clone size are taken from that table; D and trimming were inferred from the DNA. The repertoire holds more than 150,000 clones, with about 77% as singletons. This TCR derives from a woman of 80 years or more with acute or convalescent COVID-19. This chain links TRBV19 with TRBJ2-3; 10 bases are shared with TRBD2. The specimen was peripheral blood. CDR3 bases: TGTGCCAGTAGTTCCGGGACTAGCGAGGCTACGCAGTATTTT. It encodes CASSSGTSEATQYF. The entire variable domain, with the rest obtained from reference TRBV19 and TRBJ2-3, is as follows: DGGITQSPKYLFRKEGQNVTLSCEQNLNHDAMYWYRQDPGQGLRLIYYSQIVNDFQKGDIAEGYSVSREKKESFPLTVTSAQKNPTAFYLCASSSGTSEATQYFGPGTRLTVL.